Below are 24 T cell receptor beta chains sequenced from a single sample in a study of blood T cell repertoires in COVID-19. Assay: immunoSEQ multiplex PCR; the TCRdb copy retains only in-frame clones and omits some. Of about 280,000 clones in the sample, over 75% were seen once. Sequencing input: peripheral blood. The receptors come from a human donor in a cohort sampled during active COVID-19.

The V call is TRBV5-6, the J call TRBJ2-7; a weak D match, TRBD2 (7 bases). Trimming cost V 1 base and J 2 bases, with 22 bases left between them. CDR1 SGHDT and CDR2 YYEEEE come from the germline V gene. The CDR3 runs 18 residues. This CDR3 reads CASSLWGGTRDPAYEQYF. CDR3 in DNA: TGTGCCAGCAGCTTGTGGGGGGGCACTCGGGATCCTGCCTACGAGCAGTACTTC.

The chain links TRBV11-3 to TRBJ1-2; no clear D. Trimming took off 5 bases at V and 8 bases at J, with 15 bases between the two ends. Germline CDR1 SGHNT, CDR2 YENEEA. The length of the CDR3 is 13 residues. This CDR3 reads CASSPQDEGGYTF. The CDR3 DNA is TGTGCCAGCAGCCCTCAGGACGAGGGAGGCTACACCTTC.

This chain uses TRBV6-1 with TRBJ2-2, with 14 bases fitting TRBD2. V gave up 4 bases and J gave up 4 bases; unmatched junction bases: 5. Per germline, CDR1 MNHNS and CDR2 SASEGT. CDR3 length: 17 residues. CDR3 DNA: TGTGCCAGCAGTGCACCGACTAGCGGGAGGGCCACCGGGGAGCTGTTTTTT. It codes for CASSAPTSGRATGELFF.

The gene calls are TRBV27 and TRBJ2-4; tentatively, D is TRBD2 (5 bases). V lost 2 bases and J 7 bases, leaving 9 bases between the germline ends. CDR1 is MNHEY, CDR2 SMNVEV, per germline (reference sequence). There are 13 residues in the CDR3. Here the CDR3 reads CASSLRGVNIQYF. For the CDR3, the DNA is TGTGCCAGCAGTTTACGGGGAGTTAACATTCAGTACTTC.

The chain employs TRBV9 and TRBJ1-2; 9 bases match TRBD1. The germline V gene encodes CDR1 SGDLS and CDR2 YYNGEE. Germline trimming cut 2 bases from V and 8 bases from J; bases unmatched to any gene: 10. The CDR3 runs 15 residues. The CDR3 bases are TGTGCCAGCAGCGTGCACTCCGGGACAGGGTACGGCTACACCTTC. It specifies CASSVHSGTGYGYTF. The full variable domain, with the rest looked up from reference TRBV9 and TRBJ1-2, is DSGVTQTPKHLITATGQRVTLRCSPRSGDLSVYWYQQSLDQGLQFLIQYYNGEERAKGNILERFSAQQFPDLHSELNLSSLELGDSALYFCASSVHSGTGYGYTFGSGTRLTVV.

This rearrangement joins TRBV28 to TRBJ1-4; perhaps TRBD1 as D (5 bases). The CDR3 is made up of 14 amino acids. The germline gives CDR1 MDHEN, CDR2 SYDVKM. Trimming cost V 8 bases and J 3 bases, with 13 bases left between them. DNA of the CDR3: TGTGCCAGCCTTGGGGGGACTGCTAATGAAAAACTGTTTTTT. This translates into CASLGGTANEKLFF.

Remarks on this clone: The sample carries other DNA sequences with the same CDR3. The V call is TRBV5-1, the J call TRBJ2-5, with 11 bases identical to TRBD2. Germline lookup yields CDR1 SGHRS and CDR2 YFSETQ. This CDR3 is 16 amino acids long. With 1 base clipped from V and 2 bases from J, the junction kept 4 bases outside the gene matches. CDR3 in amino acids: CASSLRLAGRQETQYF. CDR3 sequence (DNA): TGCGCCAGCAGCTTGAGACTAGCGGGAAGACAAGAGACCCAGTACTTC.

This clone appeared a few times. The chain combines TRBV4-2 with TRBJ1-3; no reliable D call. Germline CDR1 reads LGHNA; CDR2 reads YNFKEQ. V shed 0 bases and J shed 8 bases, with 5 bases lying between them. The CDR3 has 12 amino acids. The CDR3 DNA is TGTGCCAGCAGCCAAGATCTCGACACCATATATTTT. Its translation is CASSQDLDTIYF.

The chain carries TRBV15 and TRBJ2-1, with 10 bases fitting TRBD2. The CDR3 totals 19 residues. The junction had 11 bases not matched to a gene; V was cut back by 0 bases and J by 3 bases. Germline CDR1 reads LNHNV; CDR2 reads YYDKDF (reference sequence). The CDR3 sequence: CATSREGEGSGRNYNEQFF. The CDR3 region has the DNA TGTGCCACCAGCAGAGAAGGGGAGGGTAGCGGGAGGAACTACAATGAGCAGTTCTTC.

The chain carries TRBV20-1 and TRBJ1-2; D not resolved. CDR1 and CDR2 from the germline V gene are DFQATT and SNEGSKA (reference sequence). The CDR3 has 11 residues. V was pared by 6 bases and J by 5 bases, with 10 bases between. The CDR3 nucleotides are TGCAGTGCCACAGTAGAGTATGGCTACACCTTC. It translates to CSATVEYGYTF.

The chain combines TRBV3-1 (or the pseudogene TRBV3-2) with TRBJ2-1, with 8 positions matching TRBD2. The CDR3 is 12 residues long. CDR1 is LGHDT, CDR2 YNNKEL, per germline (reference sequence). V lost 5 bases and J lost 8; bases outside the gene matches: 2. The CDR3 nucleotides are TGTGCCAGCAGCTCACTAGCGGATGAGCAGTTCTTC. Protein product: CASSSLADEQFF.

The CDR3 region has the DNA TGTGCCAGCAGCTTGGAACCGACGGGGAATTCACCCCTCCACTTT. Translated: CASSLEPTGNSPLHF. J is TRBJ1-6 and V is TRBV5-4; D not certain. The CDR3 is 15 residues long. With 0 bases removed from V and 7 bases from J, the gap between germline ends came to 11 bases. The V gene's germline CDR1 is SGHNT and CDR2 YYREEE (reference sequence).

This chain links TRBV11-3 with TRBJ2-1, with a possible D match to TRBD1 (6 bases). Germline V gene data show CDR1 as SGHNT and CDR2 as YENEEA. V was clipped by 1 base and J by 4 bases, with 11 bases between them. The CDR3 consists of 15 residues. This CDR3 reads CASSLGTQGYNEQFF. CDR3 nucleotide sequence: TGTGCCAGCAGCTTAGGAACTCAGGGGTACAATGAGCAGTTCTTC.

The genes are TRBV3-1 (or the pseudogene TRBV3-2) and TRBJ1-2; 9 bases are a match to TRBD1. Germline V gene data show CDR1 as LGHDT and CDR2 as YNNKEL (reference sequence). This CDR3 region has 14 residues. The V segment lost 1 base and the J segment 4 bases; nucleotides outside the gene matches: 1. As DNA, the CDR3 is TGTGCCAGCAGCCAAGGGACAGGGGCCTATGGCTACACCTTC. Translating gives CASSQGTGAYGYTF.

The rearrangement uses TRBV5-1 and TRBJ2-5, with 8 nucleotides matching TRBD2. Trimming took 2 bases from V and 4 from J; bases not matched to a gene: 7. The CDR3 totals 15 residues. CDR1 SGHRS and CDR2 YFSETQ come from the germline V gene. The DNA of the CDR3 is TGCGCCAGCAGCTTAACTAGCGGAGGGGGAGAGACCCAGTACTTC. Translated, it gives CASSLTSGGGETQYF. The whole variable domain, filled in from reference TRBV5-1 and TRBJ2-5, reads KAGVTQTPRYLIKTRGQQVTLSCSPISGHRSVSWYQQTPGQGLQFLFEYFSETQRNKGNFPGRFSGRQFSNSRSEMNVSTLELGDSALYLCASSLTSGGGETQYFGPGTRLLVL.

The chain couples TRBV7-3 to TRBJ2-1, with TRBD2 matching over 11 bases. J gave up 8 bases and V 1 base, and 4 bases lay outside the gene matches. Germline CDR1 and CDR2: SGHTA and FQGTGA. The CDR3 covers 15 residues. This chain's CDR3 is CASSLIGLAGYEQFF. Here the CDR3 DNA reads TGTGCCAGCAGCTTAATTGGACTAGCGGGTTATGAGCAGTTCTTC. The complete variable domain, with remaining parts taken from reference TRBV7-3 and TRBJ2-1, reads GAGVSQTPSNKVTEKGKYVELRCDPISGHTALYWYRQSLGQGPEFLIYFQGTGAADDSGLPNDRFFAVRPEGSVSTLKIQRTERGDSAVYLCASSLIGLAGYEQFFGPGTRLTVL.

The chain joins TRBV6-1 to TRBJ1-1; 7 nucleotides align to TRBD1. Trimming removed 0 bases from V and 1 base from J; junction bases left unmatched: 2. Germline V gene sequence: CDR1 MNHNS, CDR2 SASEGT. This CDR3 region has 15 residues. The CDR3 is CASSEAGTANTEAFF. The CDR3 coding sequence is TGTGCCAGCAGTGAAGCCGGGACAGCGAACACTGAAGCTTTCTTT.

This chain joins TRBV15 and TRBJ2-1, with D possibly TRBD2 on 6 matching bases. The V and J ends lost 2 bases and 5 bases respectively, with 10 bases between them. CDR3 length: 14 residues. CDR1 is LNHNV and CDR2 is YYDKDF in the germline V gene (reference sequence). CDR3 loop: CATSRLLADNEQFF. The CDR3 nucleotides are TGTGCCACCAGCAGATTACTAGCTGACAATGAGCAGTTCTTC.

This chain connects TRBV5-6 to TRBJ2-5, with D possibly being TRBD1 (6 bases). The CDR3 consists of 14 residues. The V gene's germline CDR1 is SGHDT and CDR2 YYEEEE. V lost 4 bases to trimming and J lost 5 bases, with 15 bases between them. The CDR3, as DNA: TGTGCCAGCAGCCTCTTGGGGGCTTGGGAGACCCAGTACTTC. This translates into CASSLLGAWETQYF.

This chain uses TRBV18 with TRBJ2-1; D remains ambiguous. CDR3 length: 14 amino acids. V was clipped by 1 base and J by 3 bases, with 7 bases between them. The V gene's germline CDR1 is KGHSH and CDR2 LQKENI. The CDR3 region is CASSPQIDYNEQFF. As DNA, the CDR3 is TGTGCCAGCTCACCACAAATAGACTACAATGAGCAGTTCTTC. The full variable domain, its missing parts supplied by reference TRBV18 and TRBJ2-1, is NAGVMQNPRHLVRRRGQEARLRCSPMKGHSHVYWYRQLPEEGLKFMVYLQKENIIDESGMPKERFSAEFPKEGPSILRIQQVVRGDSAAYFCASSPQIDYNEQFFGPGTRLTVL.

The chain employs TRBV2 and TRBJ1-2; 8 bases align to TRBD1. V was pared by 4 bases and J by 1 base, with 5 bases of the junction left unmatched. Germline lookup yields CDR1 SNHLY and CDR2 FYNNEI. The CDR3 extends over 15 amino acids. The CDR3, as DNA: TGTGCCAGCAGTGCCCGGACAGGGATTAACTATGGCTACACCTTC. Residues: CASSARTGINYGYTF.

J is TRBJ2-3 and V is TRBV19; 8 bases agree with TRBD1. V lost 3 bases to trimming and J lost 4 bases; unmatched junction nucleotides: 3. Germline loops: CDR1 LNHDA, CDR2 SQIVND (reference sequence). CDR3 length: 14 residues. CDR3 in DNA: TGTGCCAGTAGTATTGACAGGGGTGCAGATACGCAGTATTTT. Its translation is CASSIDRGADTQYF.

Here the CDR3 reads CASSSPRLHHEAFF. The CDR3, as DNA: TGTGCCAGCAGCTCACCCCGCTTACACCATGAAGCTTTCTTT. The chain combines TRBV7-9 with TRBJ1-1; no clear D gene. Germline V gene data show CDR1 as SEHNR and CDR2 as FQNEAQ (reference sequence). This CDR3 is 14 amino acids long. The germline V and J ends were trimmed by 4 bases and 7 bases, with 16 bases remaining between them.

V and J are TRBV27 and TRBJ1-1, with D possibly matching TRBD1 (6 bases). The CDR3 contains 15 residues. Germline CDR1 MNHEY, CDR2 SMNVEV (reference sequence). V was clipped by 2 bases and J by 4 bases, with 14 bases between them. The CDR3 DNA reads TGTGCCAGCAGTTTACTGGGGGCTCAGCGCACTGAAGCTTTCTTT. Translated, it gives CASSLLGAQRTEAFF.